Each of the 27 T cell receptor beta chains below was sequenced from the same sample in a study of cytomegalovirus exposure and HLA in healthy donors. The PCR contained 60 Vbeta and 13 Jbeta primers. The assay was immunoSEQ multiplex PCR, and TCRdb's table has in-frame clones only and misses some. Of some 100,000 clones in the sample, 65% to 85% were seen once. The sequencing input was PBMCs. The source of these receptors is a middle-aged woman in good health and CMV-seronegative.

Turning to this clone: An end of the junction differs from the germline gene, which may be a read error. The gene calls are TRBV7-9 and TRBJ2-5; D not resolved. The CDR3 spans 13 residues. Germline loops: CDR1 SEHNR, CDR2 FQNEAQ (reference sequence). CDR3 nucleotides: TGTTCCAGCAGCTTATGGCCCCAAGAGACCCAGTACTTC. Its translation: CSSSLWPQETQYF.

The J gene is TRBJ2-4, the V gene TRBV2; no firm D call. The V gene's germline CDR1 is SNHLY and CDR2 FYNNEI. The CDR3 has 11 amino acids. V lost 6 bases to trimming and J lost 5 bases, with 5 bases between them. The CDR3 region is CASRSENIQYF. In DNA, the CDR3 is TGTGCCAGCAGGAGTGAAAACATTCAGTACTTC. Full variable domain (rest looked up from reference TRBV2 and TRBJ2-4): EPEVTQTPSHQVTQMGQEVILRCVPISNHLYFYWYRQILGQKVEFLVSFYNNEISEKSEIFDDQFSVERPDGSNFTLKIRSTKLEDSAMYFCASRSENIQYFGAGTRLSVL.

CDR3 in DNA: TGTGCCAGTAGTACTAGCGGGGTACCCTACGAGCAGTACTTC. Translation: CASSTSGVPYEQYF. The chain couples TRBV19 to TRBJ2-5; 9 nucleotides line up with TRBD2. The J call is in doubt because the DNA end fits TRBJ2-7 better. The CDR3 is 14 residues long. CDR1 is LNHDA, CDR2 SQIVND, per germline (reference sequence).

This clone appeared a few times. The chain links TRBV11-3 to TRBJ2-5; D gene uncertain. The J call may be wrong; the DNA end is better matched by TRBJ2-7. Germline V CDR1 and CDR2: SGHNT, YENEEA. There are 12 residues in the CDR3. The CDR3 nucleotides read TGTGCCAGCAGCCCAATACGCTACGAGCAGTACTTC. Protein: CASSPIRYEQYF.

This rearrangement joins TRBV4-3 to TRBJ2-2, with TRBD1 matching over 7 bases. The CDR3 spans 15 residues. Germline CDR1 LGHNA, CDR2 YSLEER. After removal of 4 bases from V and 8 bases from J, the junction contained 10 bases not matched to a gene. Here the CDR3 reads CASSPRRQGVGELFF. The CDR3 bases are TGCGCCAGCAGCCCACGCCGGCAGGGGGTTGGGGAGCTGTTTTTT.

This clone was seen only a few times. The genes are TRBV19 and TRBJ2-7, with 8 bases that match TRBD1. The trim removed 7 bases at V and 2 bases at J, leaving 4 bases unmatched. The germline CDR1 and CDR2 sequences are LNHDA and SQIVND (reference sequence). The CDR3 runs 13 residues. The CDR3 DNA follows: TGTGCCAGTACCCCAGGGGGCACCTACGAGCAGTACTTC. Amino acids: CASTPGGTYEQYF.

The sample holds a few counts of this clone. This CDR3 is CASSYLGDSGANVLTF. DNA of the CDR3: TGTGCCAGCAGTTACCTAGGGGACTCTGGGGCCAACGTCCTGACTTTC. The chain is built from TRBV6-5 and TRBJ2-6, with D tentatively TRBD1 (5 bases). V dropped 2 bases and J dropped 0 bases, with 8 bases sitting between them. This CDR3 has 16 residues. Germline V gene lookup returns CDR1 MNHEY and CDR2 SVGAGI.

Written as DNA, the CDR3 is TGTGCCAGCAGCCTCGGGGGTGAGAGGGATACGCAGTATTTT. Protein sequence: CASSLGGERDTQYF. V and J are TRBV13 and TRBJ2-3; tentatively, D is TRBD2 (6 bases). Germline assignment: CDR1 PRHDT and CDR2 FYEKMQ (reference sequence). The CDR3 consists of 14 residues. Between the trimmed V and J ends, which lost 5 bases and 6 bases, there was a span of 15 bases. Combining the CDR3 with reference TRBV13 and TRBJ2-3 gives the whole variable domain AAGVIQSPRHLIKEKRETATLKCYPIPRHDTVYWYQQGPGQDPQFLISFYEKMQSDKGSIPDRFSAQQFSDYHSELNMSSLELGDSALYFCASSLGGERDTQYFGPGTRLTVL.

This chain uses TRBV5-1 with TRBJ2-7; 10 bases agree with TRBD1. Germline CDR1 SGHRS, CDR2 YFSETQ. The CDR3 is 17 amino acids. After removal of 0 bases from V and 5 bases from J, the junction contained 11 bases not matched to a gene. CDR3 in amino acids: CASSLAPSGTGVNEQYF. The CDR3 DNA follows: TGCGCCAGCAGCTTGGCTCCCTCCGGGACAGGGGTGAACGAGCAGTACTTC.

The V and J genes are TRBV5-1 and TRBJ1-6, with 7 positions matching TRBD1. The CDR3 runs 15 residues. Losses at the gene ends were 0 bases for V and 3 bases for J; bases not matched to a gene: 0. Germline V gene lookup returns CDR1 SGHRS and CDR2 YFSETQ. The CDR3 loop reads CASSLGDSYNSPLHF. In nucleotides, the CDR3 is TGCGCCAGCAGCTTGGGGGACAGCTATAATTCACCCCTCCACTTT.

The rearrangement joins TRBV19 to TRBJ2-1; 14 nucleotides line up with TRBD2. The CDR3 is 16 residues long. V lost 2 bases and J lost 9; bases outside the gene matches: 6. Germline V gene data show CDR1 as LNHDA and CDR2 as SQIVND (reference sequence). Written as DNA, the CDR3 is TGTGCCAGTAGTATACGGGGACTAGCGGGAGTCGGTGAGCAGTTCTTC. It yields the protein CASSIRGLAGVGEQFF.

This chain joins TRBV6-9 and TRBJ1-2; D gene ambiguous. Germline loops: CDR1 MNHGY, CDR2 SVAAGI. V was pared by 7 bases and J by 8 bases, with 11 bases between. The CDR3 spans 11 residues. The CDR3 DNA reads TGTGCCAGCAAGAAGGGAGAGGGCTACACCTTC. It translates to CASKKGEGYTF.

This chain joins TRBV5-1 and TRBJ2-5; 10 bases line up with TRBD1. The length of the CDR3 is 15 residues. V was clipped by 4 bases and J by 4 bases; unmatched bases: 7. Per the germline V gene, CDR1 is SGHRS and CDR2 is YFSETQ. In DNA form, the CDR3 reads TGCGCCAGCAGCCCCTCGACAGGGGGCGGAGAGACCCAGTACTTC. Its protein is CASSPSTGGGETQYF.

The chain combines TRBV28 with TRBJ2-5, with 11 nucleotides matching TRBD2. TRBJ2-7 explains the end of the DNA better; the J call may be wrong. The CDR3 runs 17 residues. Germline CDR1 is MDHEN and CDR2 is SYDVKM. The CDR3 here is CASEGLADNGGYYEQYF. In DNA form, the CDR3 reads TGTGCCAGCGAGGGACTAGCGGATAACGGAGGGTACTACGAGCAGTACTTC.

This clone showed up just a few times. V is TRBV5-1 and J is TRBJ2-3; 8 positions match TRBD1. The V gene's germline CDR1 is SGHRS and CDR2 YFSETQ. This CDR3 comprises 16 residues. Losses at the gene ends were 4 bases for V and 0 bases for J; bases not matched to a gene: 7. CDR3 in DNA: TGCGCCAGCAGCCCCGGGGGACAGGCTAGCACAGATACGCAGTATTTT. Its translation is CASSPGGQASTDTQYF.

The chain recombines TRBV7-9 with TRBJ2-3; TRBD2 matches at 15 bases. This CDR3 comprises 17 residues. V was clipped by 5 bases and J by 2 bases; unmatched bases: 5. Germline-derived CDR1 and CDR2 are SEHNR and FQNEAQ (reference sequence). CDR3 sequence: CASSPGLAGGNTDTQYF. In DNA form, the CDR3 reads TGTGCCAGCAGCCCCGGACTAGCGGGGGGGAACACAGATACGCAGTATTTT.

The rearrangement uses TRBV19 and TRBJ2-5; 9 bases match TRBD2. The CDR3 length is 14 residues. Germline trimming cut 7 bases from V and 5 bases from J; bases unmatched to any gene: 8. Germline loops: CDR1 LNHDA, CDR2 SQIVND (reference sequence). The CDR3 protein is CASKKASGGETQYF. In DNA form, the CDR3 reads TGTGCCAGTAAAAAGGCCAGCGGGGGGGAGACCCAGTACTTC.

The rearrangement uses TRBV25-1 and TRBJ1-5; D is unclear. The germline CDR1 and CDR2 sequences are MGHDK and SYGVNS. Trimming took off 0 bases at V and 0 bases at J, with 9 bases between the two ends. This CDR3 has 16 amino acids. The CDR3: CASSEYRRYSNQPQHF. The DNA for the CDR3 is TGTGCCAGCAGTGAATATCGGCGGTATAGCAATCAGCCCCAGCATTTT.

Comments on this clone: Its ends do not fully match the called genes, so a read error is possible. This sequence joins TRBV6-6 and TRBJ2-3; D possibly corresponds to TRBD2 (6 bases). The CDR3 sequence is 14 residues long. The germline gives CDR1 MNHNY, CDR2 SVGAGI (reference sequence). The CDR3 protein is CASSDSPGGDTQYF. In nucleotides, the CDR3 is TGTGCCAGCAGTGACTCTCCCGGGGGAGATACGCAGTATTTT.

This clone has just a few counts. The V and J genes are TRBV9 and TRBJ2-1, with 9 positions matching TRBD1. CDR1 is SGDLS, CDR2 YYNGEE, per germline. The V segment lost 3 bases and the J segment 6 bases; nucleotides outside the gene matches: 4. The CDR3 consists of 14 residues. Here the CDR3 DNA reads TGTGCCAGCAGCGGCTTACAGGGGGCCAATGAGCAGTTCTTC. Amino acid sequence: CASSGLQGANEQFF.

This clone was counted a single time. V usage is TRBV4-2 and J usage is TRBJ2-7; TRBD1 is a possible D gene (6 bases). In germline, CDR1 is LGHNA, CDR2 YNFKEQ. V gave up 1 base and J gave up 6 bases, with 13 bases separating them. The CDR3 has 14 residues. DNA for the CDR3: TGTGCCAGCAGCCAAGTGGGGGCGACTCCCGAGCAGTACTTC. Translated, it gives CASSQVGATPEQYF.

V gene TRBV5-8 combines with J gene TRBJ1-1; perhaps TRBD1 as D (6 bases). CDR3 size: 15 residues. The germline V gene has CDR1 SGHTS and CDR2 YDEGEE. V dropped 3 bases and J dropped 1 base, with 13 bases sitting between them. The CDR3 DNA reads TGTGCCAGCAGCTCCCACGGGGGGCCGAACACTGAAGCTTTCTTT. Its protein product is CASSSHGGPNTEAFF. Based on the CDR3 plus reference TRBV5-8 and TRBJ1-1, the full variable domain is EAGVTQSPTHLIKTRGQQATLRCSPISGHTSVYWYQQALGLGLQFLLWYDEGEERNRGNFPPRFSGRQFPNYSSELNVNALELEDSALYLCASSSHGGPNTEAFFGQGTRLTVV.

The gene calls are TRBV10-1 and TRBJ2-7, with 10 bases matching TRBD2. V lost 2 bases to trimming and J lost 3 bases; unmatched junction nucleotides: 4. Looked up from germline, CDR1 is WNHNN and CDR2 is SYGVQD (reference sequence). This CDR3 comprises 15 residues. The CDR3 region is CASSETSGALYEQYF. For the CDR3, the DNA is TGCGCCAGCAGTGAGACTAGCGGGGCCCTCTACGAGCAGTACTTC.

This clone occurred a few times. The chain recombines TRBV9 with TRBJ2-7; 15 bases agree with TRBD2. In germline, CDR1 is SGDLS, CDR2 YYNGEE. The ends lost 3 bases at V and 5 bases at J; junction bases unmatched: 3. The CDR3 sequence is 15 residues long. The DNA of the CDR3 is TGTGCCAGCAGCGAGAGGACTAGCGGGAGGGACGAGCAGTACTTC. This encodes CASSERTSGRDEQYF.

The chain joins TRBV2 to TRBJ2-5, with 15 bases lining up with TRBD2. The CDR3 length is 15 residues. Trimming took 8 bases from V and 4 from J; bases not matched to a gene: 5. From germline, CDR1 is SNHLY and CDR2 FYNNEI. CDR3 coding DNA: TGTGCCAGCGAGGGGACTAGCGGGAGGACAGAGACCCAGTACTTC. The encoded protein is CASEGTSGRTETQYF.

The chain has TRBV28 and TRBJ1-2, with 7 bases fitting TRBD1. The CDR3 covers 21 residues. V shed 3 bases and J 4 bases; nucleotides not matched to a gene: 26. Germline V gene data show CDR1 as MDHEN and CDR2 as SYDVKM. This CDR3 is CASSLGHRSNAPRDSLYGYTF. The DNA of the CDR3 is TGTGCCAGCAGTTTGGGTCACCGTTCGAACGCACCCCGGGACAGCCTCTATGGCTACACCTTC.

CDR3 bases: TGTGCCAGCAGCCCAAGAGGTGGAGGGTCCGGGGAGCTGTTTTTT. Encoded protein: CASSPRGGGSGELFF. The chain links TRBV4-2 to TRBJ2-2, with D perhaps TRBD2 (6 bases). Germline V gene sequence: CDR1 LGHNA, CDR2 YNFKEQ. V gave up 4 bases and J gave up 6 bases, with 15 bases separating them. The CDR3 totals 15 residues.